Listed below are T cell receptor beta chains from one sample, sequenced in a study of blood T cell repertoires in COVID-19. This table comes from immunoSEQ multiplex PCR, and its TCRdb copy is limited to in-frame clones, with some not included. The sample holds about 250,000 clones, approximately 91% seen once. The sequenced sample was peripheral blood. The receptors derive from a woman aged 35 to 49 who had recovered from COVID-19. CDR3s leave out the opening cysteine and the closing phenylalanine or tryptophan. The size field is filled for only some rows; it gives once, few, many or a size class.

TRBV19,NA,ASSTAGLGRATNEKLF
TRBV27,NA,ASRRENQPQH
TRBV10-3,NA,AISPGQSSGNTIY
TRBV9,NA,ASSVGKGPPSGYT
TRBV7-6,NA,ASSLAEVALFGNEQF
TRBV7-9,NA,ASSSSGQGPYYGYT
TRBV19,NA,ASSYRATDTQY
TRBV7-8,once,ASSNTEFYGYT
TRBV18,NA,ASSRWTSAETQY
TRBV11-3,NA,ASSRRLAGGVYEQY
TRBV11-3,NA,ASSLDRGANNEQF
TRBV12-5,NA,ASGLVQAGLGNQPQH
TRBV6-5,NA,ASKPGQHNEKLF
TRBV19,NA,ASRNRGSTGELF
TRBV6-2/TRBV6-3,NA,ASSSWLESDTQY